These T cell receptor beta chains were read from a single sample in a study of shared clonotypes between healthy human individuals. Using immunoSEQ multiplex PCR, the repertoire was profiled, and TCRdb retains in-frame clones only, with some absent. The sample gives about 1.1 million clones, about 80% of which show up once; almost 0.9% is in the top ten. The sequenced material came from memory CD4+ T cells from PBMCs. These receptors came from a man younger than 35 in good health. Some clones in this sample may be carry-over from other donors' samples. Both conserved end residues are part of each CDR3. A D gene is named only where the DNA matches it firmly. A clone size is listed for some rows: how often the clone was seen (once, few, many), or a class if it is expanded.

CDR3,DNA,size,J,V,D
CSTGVTDTQYF,TGCAGCACAGGGGTGACAGATACGCAGTATTTT,.,TRBJ2-3,TRBV20-1,TRBD1
CASSYRGTGNTIYF,TGTGCCAGCAGCTACAGGGGTACCGGAAACACCATATATTTT,once,TRBJ1-3,TRBV5-4,TRBD1
CSAIRQGEYYGYTF,TGCAGCGCGATACGACAGGGAGAATACTATGGCTACACCTTC,few,TRBJ1-2,TRBV29-1,TRBD1
CASSEFRYEQYF,TGTGCCAGCAGTGAATTCCGATACGAGCAGTACTTC,.,TRBJ2-7,TRBV6-1,.
CASSSYRGTGYGYTF,TGTGCCAGCAGCTCATACAGGGGGACCGGCTATGGCTACACCTTC,once,TRBJ1-2,TRBV11-2,TRBD1
CASSLVRGDYEQYF,TGTGCCAGCAGCTTAGTGCGGGGGGACTACGAGCAGTACTTC,.,TRBJ2-7,TRBV11-2,TRBD2
CASTIGQGSYEQYF,TGTGCCAGCACCATAGGACAGGGCTCCTACGAGCAGTACTTC,.,TRBJ2-7,TRBV28,TRBD1
CASSRRGLGEKLFF,TGTGCCAGCAGCCGGCGGGGGCTCGGTGAAAAACTGTTTTTT,.,TRBJ1-4,TRBV27,.
CASKRGLADYNEQFF,TGTGCCAGCAAGAGGGGACTAGCGGACTACAATGAGCAGTTCTTC,once,TRBJ2-1,TRBV2,TRBD2
CASRTGGPIGTEAFF,TGTGCCAGCAGGACAGGGGGCCCAATTGGCACTGAAGCTTTCTTT,.,TRBJ1-1,TRBV28,TRBD1
CASSWPGEQETQYF,TGTGCCAGCAGCTGGCCGGGAGAACAGGAGACCCAGTACTTC,.,TRBJ2-5,TRBV5-4,.
CASSFGLNYEQYF,TGTGCCAGCAGCTTCGGGCTGAACTACGAGCAGTACTTC,.,TRBJ2-7,TRBV7-3,.
CASSQVGGTEKLFF,TGCGCCAGCAGCCAAGTCGGGGGGACTGAAAAACTGTTTTTT,once,TRBJ1-4,TRBV4-1,.
CASSWGTGENEQFF,TGTGCCAGCAGCTGGGGGACAGGGGAGAATGAGCAGTTCTTC,.,TRBJ2-1,TRBV7-2,TRBD1
CASSIRTGGVRNYGYTF,TGTGCCAGCAGCATACGGACAGGGGGCGTGCGGAACTATGGCTACACCTTC,.,TRBJ1-2,TRBV7-8,TRBD1
CASSLRTGSGEQYF,TGCGCCAGCAGCTTGCGGACAGGGAGCGGGGAGCAGTACTTC,.,TRBJ2-7,TRBV5-1,TRBD1
CASSLSRDRDLANYGYTF,TGTGCCAGCAGCTTGAGCCGGGACAGGGATTTAGCTAACTATGGCTACACCTTC,.,TRBJ1-2,TRBV5-6,TRBD1
CASSLGAAHSYEQYF,TGTGCCAGCAGTTTAGGCGCGGCCCACTCCTACGAGCAGTACTTC,.,TRBJ2-7,TRBV28,.
CATRTSGKGNEQFF,TGTGCCACCCGGACTAGCGGGAAGGGGAATGAGCAGTTCTTC,many,TRBJ2-1,TRBV7-9,TRBD2
CASSLGSTYDYGYTF,TGTGCCAGCAGCTTAGGCTCTACCTATGACTATGGCTACACCTTC,once,TRBJ1-2,TRBV7-9,.
CASSLDRWEPQHF,TGTGCCAGCAGCTTAGATCGGTGGGAGCCCCAGCATTTT,.,TRBJ1-5,TRBV7-3,.
CASSLRYEQYF,TGTGCCAGCAGTCTTCGCTACGAGCAGTACTTC,few,TRBJ2-7,TRBV28,.
CASSAEGQGEYQETQYF,TGTGCCAGTTCCGCGGAAGGACAGGGGGAGTACCAAGAGACCCAGTACTTC,.,TRBJ2-5,TRBV19,TRBD1
CASSASVGPDTQYF,TGTGCCAGCAGCGCCAGCGTGGGGCCAGATACGCAGTATTTT,many,TRBJ2-3,TRBV9,.
CASSVAGTSYGYTF,TGTGCCAGCAGCGTAGCCGGGACATCGTATGGCTACACCTTC,.,TRBJ1-2,TRBV5-6,.
CASSSQAYNEQFF,TGTGCCAGCAGCTCTCAGGCCTACAATGAGCAGTTCTTC,.,TRBJ2-1,TRBV7-2,.
CASSTNYNQETQYF,TGTGCCAGTAGTACTAACTACAACCAAGAGACCCAGTACTTC,.,TRBJ2-5,TRBV19,.
CSVYPPWETQYF,TGCAGCGTTTACCCTCCCTGGGAGACCCAGTACTTC,once,TRBJ2-5,TRBV29-1,.
CASSVLTERLLGYGYTF,TGTGCCAGTAGTGTTTTGACAGAACGACTTCTAGGCTATGGCTACACCTTC,.,TRBJ1-2,TRBV19,.
CASSLTGRTSGQGEQFF,TGTGCCAGCAGCTTAACGGGCCGGACTAGCGGACAGGGAGAGCAGTTCTTC,many,TRBJ2-1,TRBV7-3,TRBD2
CASGRGRGRETQYF,TGTGCCAGCGGCCGGGGCAGGGGGCGGGAGACCCAGTACTTC,few,TRBJ2-5,TRBV7-8,TRBD1
CATSRDTETQYF,TGTGCCACCAGCAGAGATACGGAGACCCAGTACTTC,.,TRBJ2-5,TRBV15,.
CAWSNAGLQPQHF,TGTGCCTGGAGTAACGCCGGGTTGCAGCCCCAGCATTTT,.,TRBJ1-5,TRBV30,.
CASSPMGLDRFGEQFF,TGTGCCAGCAGTCCCATGGGCCTCGATCGTTTCGGAGAGCAGTTCTTC,.,TRBJ2-1,TRBV28,.
CASIPRLGNTEAFF,TGTGCCAGTATCCCCAGGCTGGGGAACACTGAAGCTTTCTTT,few,TRBJ1-1,TRBV19,.
CASSFRPGEGNTEAFF,TGCGCCAGCAGCTTCAGGCCCGGGGAAGGGAACACTGAAGCTTTCTTT,.,TRBJ1-1,TRBV5-1,.
CASSLGGGETQYF,TGTGCCAGCAGCTTGGGAGGGGGAGAGACCCAGTACTTC,.,TRBJ2-5,TRBV11-3,.
CASSLGSSGRPHTDTQYF,TGTGCCAGCAGCTTAGGAAGTAGCGGGAGGCCCCACACAGATACGCAGTATTTT,.,TRBJ2-3,TRBV7-9,TRBD2
CATSRDQGDQPQHF,TGTGCCACCAGCAGAGATCAGGGTGATCAGCCCCAGCATTTT,once,TRBJ1-5,TRBV15,.
CASSGPVEPSYEQYF,TGTGCCAGCAGCGGACCGGTGGAACCCTCCTACGAGCAGTACTTC,few,TRBJ2-7,TRBV9,.
CASSLGRLETQYF,TGCGCCAGCAGCTTGGGACGATTGGAGACCCAGTACTTC,.,TRBJ2-5,TRBV5-1,.